One and the same sample provided the 15 T cell receptor beta chains below, sequenced in a study of cytomegalovirus exposure and HLA in healthy donors. Using immunoSEQ multiplex PCR, the repertoire was profiled, and TCRdb retains in-frame clones only, with some absent. This sample has 150,000 to 200,000 clones; approximately 78% occur once, and the top ten carry about 1.2%. The sequenced material came from PBMCs. Receptor source: a woman aged 25 to 39 in good health and CMV-seronegative.

This clone was seen a few times. This chain links TRBV7-2 with TRBJ2-7; possible D gene TRBD1, 6 bases. The CDR3 has 13 residues. Germline-derived CDR1 and CDR2 are SGHTA and FQGNSA. The germline V and J ends were trimmed by 4 bases and 6 bases, with 13 bases remaining between them. CDR3 coding DNA: TGTGCCAGCAGCTCTGGACAGCTGAGCGAGCAGTACTTC. Encoded protein: CASSSGQLSEQYF. Based on the CDR3 plus reference TRBV7-2 and TRBJ2-7, the full variable domain is GAGVSQSPSNKVTEKGKDVELRCDPISGHTALYWYRQSLGQGLEFLIYFQGNSAPDKSGLPSDRFSAERTGGSVSTLTIQRTQQEDSAVYLCASSSGQLSEQYFGPGTRLTVT.

The V call is TRBV27, the J call TRBJ2-7, with TRBD1 matching 9 bases. This CDR3 is built from 16 residues. The trim removed 2 bases at V and 5 bases at J, leaving 10 bases unmatched. Germline V lookup: CDR1 MNHEY, CDR2 SMNVEV (reference sequence). This chain's CDR3 is CASSLARDRERHEQYF. CDR3 nucleotide sequence: TGTGCCAGCAGTTTAGCCCGGGACAGGGAGAGGCACGAGCAGTACTTC.

The chain couples TRBV7-9 to TRBJ2-7; 10 bases align to TRBD1. This CDR3 is 15 amino acids long. The germline CDR1 and CDR2 sequences are SEHNR and FQNEAQ (reference sequence). V lost 5 bases and J lost 4; bases outside the gene matches: 8. The chain's CDR3 is CASSPGQGKTYEQYF. For the CDR3, the DNA is TGTGCCAGCAGCCCGGGACAGGGGAAAACTTACGAGCAGTACTTC.

The J gene is TRBJ2-1, the V gene TRBV18; 10 bases are shared with TRBD1. CDR1 is KGHSH, CDR2 LQKENI, per germline. V shed 4 bases, J shed 7 bases, and the junction held 10 bases outside the gene matches. CDR3 length: 16 amino acids. CDR3 coding DNA: TGTGCCAGCTCACTAGGAGACAGGGGGCTCGAGAATGAGCAGTTCTTC. Amino acids: CASSLGDRGLENEQFF.

The chain recombines TRBV28 with TRBJ1-1, with 8 bases identical to TRBD1. Germline CDR1 is MDHEN and CDR2 is SYDVKM. V was clipped by 4 bases and J by 1 base; unmatched bases: 5. CDR3 length: 15 amino acids. The CDR3 loop is CASSSTGVANTEAFF. In DNA, the CDR3 is TGTGCCAGCAGTTCGACAGGGGTAGCGAACACTGAAGCTTTCTTT.

The chain is built from TRBV5-6 and TRBJ1-6, with D unresolved. The length of the CDR3 is 15 residues. Germline-derived CDR1 and CDR2 are SGHDT and YYEEEE. Trimming took 1 base from V and 7 from J, leaving 12 bases between them. CDR3 residues: CASSLLVAENSPLHF. The CDR3 DNA sequence: TGTGCCAGCAGCTTGCTAGTAGCCGAGAATTCACCCCTCCACTTT.

The chain is built from TRBV6-1 and TRBJ1-2, with 9 positions matching TRBD1. The CDR3 length is 15 residues. V was pared by 4 bases and J by 3 bases, with 6 bases of the junction left unmatched. Germline V gene data show CDR1 as MNHNS and CDR2 as SASEGT. The CDR3 reads CASSARTGEHYGYTF. In DNA form, the CDR3 reads TGTGCCAGCAGTGCCAGGACAGGGGAGCACTATGGCTACACCTTC.

The CDR3 DNA sequence: TGTGCCAGCAGTGAGTTTCTAGCGGAGGCGAACAATGAGCAGTTCTTC. Translation gives CASSEFLAEANNEQFF. The V and J genes are TRBV6-1 and TRBJ2-1; TRBD2 matches 7 bases. Germline trimming cut 3 bases from V and 5 bases from J; bases unmatched to any gene: 10. This CDR3 spans 16 amino acids. The V gene's germline CDR1 is MNHNS and CDR2 SASEGT.

The V call is TRBV7-9, the J call TRBJ2-3, with D possibly TRBD2 on 5 matching bases. V dropped 2 bases and J dropped 0 bases, with 21 bases sitting between them. This CDR3 is 19 amino acids long. Germline CDR1 is SEHNR and CDR2 is FQNEAQ (reference sequence). The CDR3 nucleotides read TGTGCCAGCAGCTTATCGGGTTTTTCGCAAGCGGCTAGCACAGATACGCAGTATTTT. Amino acid sequence: CASSLSGFSQAASTDTQYF.

This chain connects TRBV15 to TRBJ2-3; D perhaps matches TRBD2 (5 bases). V dropped 0 bases and J dropped 2 bases, with 9 bases sitting between them. There are 15 residues in the CDR3. Germline values: CDR1 LNHNV, CDR2 YYDKDF (reference sequence). The CDR3 DNA reads as TGTGCCACCAGCAGAGATCCAGCGGCCACAGATACGCAGTATTTT. Protein sequence: CATSRDPAATDTQYF.

This clone was observed a few times. This rearrangement joins TRBV6-1 to TRBJ1-5; D is perhaps TRBD1 (6 bases). The germline V gene encodes CDR1 MNHNS and CDR2 SASEGT. The CDR3 consists of 14 residues. V was trimmed by 5 bases and J by 6 bases, leaving 14 bases between them. The CDR3 sequence: CASSYSGVGQPQHF. CDR3 DNA: TGTGCCAGCAGTTATTCAGGGGTTGGTCAGCCCCAGCATTTT.

The chain combines TRBV6-1 with TRBJ1-2; unclear D gene. The CDR3 is 12 residues long. Per germline, CDR1 MNHNS and CDR2 SASEGT. V lost 5 bases and J 2 bases, leaving 6 bases between the germline ends. In DNA, the CDR3 is TGTGCCAGCAGTCAGCGGAACTATGGCTACACCTTC. Encoded protein: CASSQRNYGYTF.

The genes are TRBV28 and TRBJ2-7; tentative D call: TRBD2 (5 bases). Trimming took off 5 bases at V and 0 bases at J, with 17 bases between the two ends. This CDR3 is 16 amino acids long. CDR1 and CDR2 from the germline V gene are MDHEN and SYDVKM. In DNA form, the CDR3 reads TGTGCCAGCAGTCCCCCGGGAACTCTGAGCTCCTACGAGCAGTACTTC. This sequence encodes CASSPPGTLSSYEQYF.

J is TRBJ2-1 and V is TRBV5-8; 9 bases align to TRBD2. The germline CDR1 and CDR2 sequences are SGHTS and YDEGEE. The trim removed 1 base at V and 5 bases at J, leaving 4 bases unmatched. The CDR3 sequence is 15 residues long. The DNA for the CDR3 is TGTGCCAGCAGCTTGCGGCTAGCGGGAAACAATGAGCAGTTCTTC. Encoded protein: CASSLRLAGNNEQFF.

This clone was observed a handful of times. The rearrangement joins TRBV20-1 to TRBJ1-2; perhaps TRBD1 as D (6 bases). CDR1 is DFQATT and CDR2 is SNEGSKA in the germline V gene (reference sequence). The CDR3 runs to 11 residues. CDR3 amino acids: CIVQGRDGYTF. The CDR3 DNA follows: TGCATTGTACAGGGTAGGGATGGCTACACCTTC.